This TCR beta chain appears in the sequencing data of a study of T cell responses to AZD1222 COVID-19 vaccine. CDR1 and CDR2 from the germline V gene are GTSNPN and SVGIG (reference sequence). The length of the CDR3 is 13 residues. V gave up 3 bases and J gave up 1 base, with 9 bases separating them. Sequencing used immunoSEQ multiplex PCR; TCRdb keeps in-frame clones, though not all of them. The table has 150,000 to 200,000 clones, 94% seen once; the top ten hold approximately 0.64%. Here the sequenced sample was peripheral blood, taken on day 0 of AZD1222 vaccination. The TCR was taken from an adult in good health. The chain links TRBV30 to TRBJ1-1; possibly TRBD1 for D (5 bases). CDR3 loop: CAWSPGTNTEAFF. The DNA for the CDR3 is TGTGCCTGGAGCCCGGGGACGAACACTGAAGCTTTCTTT.